This T cell receptor (beta chain) is drawn from a study of cytomegalovirus exposure and HLA in healthy donors. There are a few counts of this clone. The antigen is undetermined. Overall study findings and caveats: Among the sequence variants, a highly shared cluster was likely an artifact of sequencing. Across all donors, roughly uniform sequencing depth was an assumption of the presence/absence analyses. The authors confirmed in vitro that three CMV-associated chains were specific for CMV antigens.

Germline V lookup: CDR1 LNHDA, CDR2 SQIVND (reference sequence). V was trimmed by 3 bases and J by 2 bases, leaving 22 bases between them. The length of the CDR3 is 18 residues. It was with 60 Vbeta and 13 Jbeta primers that the PCR ran. Authors' data handling: In a later analysis, the count reached 76 million or so unique TCR beta chains, with 9 million to 11 million shared. The assay was immunoSEQ multiplex PCR, and TCRdb's table has in-frame clones only and misses some. V and J calls and clone size come straight from that table; D and trimming were deduced from the DNA. Counted here are around 190,000 clones, around 82% occurring once; the ten biggest clones make up about 2.4%.

The chain is built from TRBV19 and TRBJ2-5; D gene uncertain. Sequencing input: PBMCs. The clonotype originates from a man aged 55 to 69 in good health and CMV-seronegative. The chain's CDR3 is CASSMSVASVNIQETQYF. CDR3 in DNA: TGTGCCAGTAGTATGTCGGTAGCCAGCGTTAATATACAAGAGACCCAGTACTTC.